Given below is one T cell receptor beta chain in context. The sample is drawn from a study of cytomegalovirus exposure and HLA in healthy donors. Those who donated were healthy bone marrow donors. In the PCR, 60 Vbeta and 13 Jbeta primers were used. Libraries were prepared by immunoSEQ multiplex PCR; TCRdb keeps only in-frame clonotypes and omits some of them. Of 200,000 to 250,000 clones listed, roughly 82% are singletons. Trimming took 7 bases from V and 6 from J; bases not matched to a gene: 4. Germline CDR1 ENHRY, CDR2 SYGVKD. The CDR3 runs 13 residues. The TCR was taken from a woman aged 40 to 55 in good health and CMV-seropositive. The source material was PBMCs. The V call is TRBV10-3, the J call TRBJ1-2, with TRBD1 identical over 11 bases. CDR3 bases: TGTGCCATCACCGGGACAGGGGGACATGGCTACACCTTC. As protein: CAITGTGGHGYTF.